These 23 T cell receptor beta chains came from one sample sequenced in a study of neurological immune-mediated disorders. Each CDR3 protein is one row after TCRdb ran MiXCR on the 5' RACE reads. This table has over 35,000 distinct CDR3 sequences, 3.5% to 4% appearing once. Sequenced sample: PBMCs. The receptors derive from a man in his thirties or forties with multiple sclerosis.

This clonotype has at least ten counts. The rearrangement links TRBV6-5 to TRBJ2-7; D unclear. Germline CDR1 reads MNHEY; CDR2 reads SVGAGI. The CDR3 covers 12 residues. The ends were cut back, 6 bases at V and 4 bases at J, with 10 bases in the middle. In DNA form, the CDR3 reads TGTGCCAGCAGAGCGACCCCATACGAGCAGTACTTC. Amino acid sequence: CASRATPYEQYF.

V usage is TRBV27 and J usage is TRBJ1-6; 8 positions match TRBD1. CDR1 and CDR2 from the germline V gene are MNHEY and SMNVEV (reference sequence). CDR3 length: 14 residues. The V and J ends lost 8 bases and 6 bases, in that order; junction bases with no gene match: 6. CDR3 in DNA: TGTGCCAGCTCTGGACAGGGAAGTAATTCACCCCTCCACTTT. Translating gives CASSGQGSNSPLHF.

This clonotype was observed many times. This chain joins TRBV6-1 and TRBJ1-1; 8 nucleotides agree with TRBD1. Per germline, CDR1 MNHNS and CDR2 SASEGT. The junction had 2 bases not matched to a gene; V was cut back by 5 bases and J by 0 bases. The CDR3 spans 14 residues. The CDR3 sequence is CASSWDRLNTEAFF. The CDR3 coding sequence is TGTGCCAGCAGTTGGGACAGGTTGAACACTGAAGCTTTCTTT.

This clonotype was recorded at least ten times. The chain joins TRBV7-6 to TRBJ2-7; 7 nucleotides align to TRBD2. The CDR3 is 15 amino acids. V shed 1 base and J 1 base; nucleotides not matched to a gene: 4. Germline CDR1 reads SGHVS; CDR2 reads FNYEAQ. In DNA, the CDR3 is TGTGCCAGCAGCTTAGGCCAGGGAGGGTCCTACGAGCAGTACTTC. It codes for CASSLGQGGSYEQYF.

In this sample, this clonotype turned up many times. This chain joins TRBV6-2 or TRBV6-3 and TRBJ1-2; TRBD1 might be the D (6 bases). V was cut by 5 bases and J by 4 bases, with 8 bases left in between. This CDR3 is 12 amino acids long. Germline V gene sequence: CDR1 MNHEY, CDR2 SVGEGT. CDR3 protein: CASSPQGYGYTF. Written as DNA, the CDR3 is TGTGCCAGCAGTCCACAGGGCTATGGCTACACCTTC.

This clonotype was seen at least ten times. The rearrangement links TRBV3-1 to TRBJ1-1; D not certain. Germline V gene sequence: CDR1 LGHDT, CDR2 YNNKEL (reference sequence). V gave up 1 base and J gave up 2 bases, with 8 bases separating them. The CDR3 consists of 14 residues. The CDR3 bases are TGTGCCAGCAGCCAAGCTGGGGTAAACACTGAAGCTTTCTTT. It yields the protein CASSQAGVNTEAFF.

This clonotype was recorded many times. This chain joins TRBV11-2 and TRBJ2-7, with 10 bases lining up with TRBD2. CDR1 SGHAT and CDR2 FQNNGV come from the germline V gene. The CDR3 is 14 residues long. V lost 4 bases to trimming and J lost 4 bases; unmatched junction nucleotides: 4. The CDR3 here is CASSSRTSGYEQYF. The CDR3 DNA reads as TGTGCCAGCAGCTCGAGGACTAGCGGATACGAGCAGTACTTC.

About this clonotype itself: One end of the junction is discordant with germline, which a read error may explain. This chain joins TRBV5-6 and TRBJ1-6; D gene uncertain. There are 12 residues in the CDR3. The germline V gene has CDR1 SGHDT and CDR2 YYEEEE. CDR3 coding DNA: TGTGCCAGCAGCTTGAAAGGTTCACCCCTCAACTTT. It translates to CASSLKGSPLNF.

This clonotype was seen a handful of times. The chain is built from TRBV20-1 and TRBJ1-2; D remains ambiguous. The CDR3 length is 13 residues. CDR1 is DFQATT and CDR2 is SNEGSKA in the germline V gene (reference sequence). Between the trimmed V and J ends, which lost 5 bases and 4 bases, there was a span of 14 bases. The CDR3 spells CSAQAGSGYGYTF. In DNA, the CDR3 is TGCAGTGCTCAGGCGGGGAGTGGCTATGGCTACACCTTC.

This clonotype has at least ten counts. The J gene is TRBJ2-2, the V gene TRBV6-2 or TRBV6-3; D is unclear. The V and J ends lost 0 bases and 0 bases respectively, with 17 bases between them. CDR1 and CDR2 from the germline V gene are MNHEY and SVGEGT. This CDR3 has 19 residues. CDR3 sequence: CASSYSIWSAKPNTGELFF. The DNA of the CDR3 is TGTGCCAGCAGTTACTCAATTTGGTCAGCCAAACCGAACACCGGGGAGCTGTTTTTT.

This clonotype was observed many times. The chain links TRBV20-1 to TRBJ1-1; D is ambiguous. V shed 5 bases and J shed 6 bases, with 16 bases lying between them. The CDR3 runs 13 residues. CDR1 DFQATT and CDR2 SNEGSKA come from the germline V gene (reference sequence). CDR3 region: CSAHRLGVAEAFF. The CDR3 coding sequence is TGCAGTGCTCACCGACTCGGCGTCGCTGAAGCTTTCTTT.

This clonotype was recorded at least ten times. The J gene is TRBJ1-4, the V gene TRBV12-3 or TRBV12-4; no clear D gene. The CDR3 is made up of 14 amino acids. Deletions cut 3 bases from V and 5 bases from J, with 10 bases between. The CDR3 here is CASSFRSKNEKLFF. The CDR3 DNA reads as TGTGCCAGCAGTTTTCGATCCAAGAATGAAAAACTGTTTTTT.

At least ten counts were recorded for this clonotype. J is TRBJ2-5 and V is TRBV10-3; D might be TRBD1 (5 bases). Trimming removed 4 bases from V and 1 base from J, with 7 bases in between. There are 13 residues in the CDR3. Looked up from germline, CDR1 is ENHRY and CDR2 is SYGVKD. In DNA form, the CDR3 reads TGTGCCATCAGTGGGGGCGGCCAAGAGACCCAGTACTTC. Residues: CAISGGGQETQYF.

This clonotype has a count of ten or more. The chain recombines TRBV4-1 with TRBJ1-2; D gene unclear. Trimming left V 1 base short and J 2 bases short, with 14 bases between. Germline CDR1 and CDR2: MGHRA and YSYEKL. The CDR3 spans 16 residues. The chain's CDR3 is CASSQVQAGNNYGYTF. DNA for the CDR3: TGCGCCAGCAGCCAAGTCCAAGCCGGGAACAACTATGGCTACACCTTC.

This clonotype occurred many times. The V and J genes are TRBV5-5 and TRBJ2-1; 8 bases line up with TRBD1. Looked up from germline, CDR1 is SGHKS and CDR2 is YYEKEE (reference sequence). The length of the CDR3 is 16 residues. J gave up 1 base and V 5 bases, and 8 bases lay outside the gene matches. In nucleotides, the CDR3 is TGTGCCAGCAGGTCACAGGGGGTCAGTTCCTACAATGAGCAGTTCTTC. It specifies CASRSQGVSSYNEQFF.

V gene TRBV7-2 combines with J gene TRBJ2-2; 7 bases fit TRBD2. The V and J ends lost 5 bases and 6 bases, in that order; junction bases with no gene match: 9. CDR3 size: 15 residues. Germline CDR1 reads SGHTA; CDR2 reads FQGNSA. DNA of the CDR3: TGTGCCAGCAGCCCAGGACTGGGGAGGGCCGGGGAGCTGTTTTTT. Residues: CASSPGLGRAGELFF.

This clonotype was seen ten or more times. An end of the junction does not agree with germline; a read error may underlie this. CDR3: CASTVTLISPLNF. In nucleotides, the CDR3 is TGTGCAAGCACGGTTACCTTAATTTCACCCCTCAACTTT. The genes are TRBV2 and TRBJ1-6, with D unclear. Germline V gives CDR1 SNHLY, CDR2 FYNNEI. This CDR3 contains 13 residues. Supplemented by reference TRBV2 and TRBJ1-6, the full variable domain reads EPEVTQTPSHQVTQMGQEVILRCVPISNHLYFYWYRQILGQKVEFLVSFYNNEISEKSEIFDDQFSVERPDGSNFTLKIRSTKLEDSAMYFCASTVTLISPLNFGNGTRLTVT.

This clonotype was seen repeatedly, ten times or more. The chain is built from TRBV7-2 and TRBJ2-5; possibly TRBD2 for D (7 bases). Germline values: CDR1 SGHTA, CDR2 FQGNSA. Trimming took 1 base from V and 5 from J, leaving 17 bases between them. This CDR3 is built from 16 residues. The chain's CDR3 is CASSLVRGAGGETQYF. CDR3 nucleotides: TGTGCCAGCAGCTTAGTTCGGGGGGCAGGCGGGGAGACCCAGTACTTC.

The CDR3 DNA is TGTGCCAGCAGCAGTGACAGGGGTAAGAAGACCCAGTACTTC. Translation: CASSSDRGKKTQYF. This rearrangement joins TRBV7-2 to TRBJ2-5; TRBD1 aligns across 8 bases. Trimming at V came to 5 bases and at J to 6 bases, leaving 8 bases not matched to a gene. CDR3 size: 14 residues. From germline, CDR1 is SGHTA and CDR2 FQGNSA.

J is TRBJ2-4 and V is TRBV7-2; D gene ambiguous. The germline V gene has CDR1 SGHTA and CDR2 FQGNSA. V was trimmed by 6 bases and J by 4 bases, leaving 10 bases between them. The length of the CDR3 is 13 residues. Here the CDR3 DNA reads TGTGCCAGCAGGTCAGGTTGGAAAAACATTCAGTACTTC. Protein: CASRSGWKNIQYF.

This clonotype was seen repeatedly, ten times or more. The gene calls are TRBV29-1 and TRBJ1-4; D gene uncertain. Trimming left V 4 bases short and J 8 bases short, with 11 bases between. Germline-derived CDR1 and CDR2 are SQVTM and ANQGSEA. This CDR3 spans 12 amino acids. The CDR3 spells CSVGGLEEKLFF. For the CDR3, the DNA is TGCAGCGTTGGGGGTCTCGAGGAAAAACTGTTTTTT.

This clonotype was counted at least ten times. This chain links TRBV11-2 with TRBJ1-1; 7 bases align to TRBD1. This CDR3 has 15 amino acids. Germline V CDR1 and CDR2: SGHAT, FQNNGV. The ends lost 2 bases at V and 7 bases at J; junction bases unmatched: 10. CDR3 residues: CASSLNRFGTVEAFF. The CDR3 region has the DNA TGTGCCAGCAGCTTAAACCGCTTCGGGACAGTTGAAGCTTTCTTT.

This clonotype was recorded at least ten times. The V gene is TRBV4-1, the J gene TRBJ2-7, with TRBD2 identical over 8 bases. The V segment lost 3 bases and the J segment 2 bases; nucleotides outside the gene matches: 3. The CDR3 contains 14 residues. From germline, CDR1 is MGHRA and CDR2 YSYEKL. The CDR3 DNA reads TGCGCCAGCAGCCAGCTAGCGGGTCCCTACGAGCAGTACTTC. As protein: CASSQLAGPYEQYF.